This T cell receptor (beta chain) is from a study of blood T cell repertoires in COVID-19. Measured with immunoSEQ multiplex PCR; TCRdb has only the in-frame clones, and not every one. The repertoire holds around 150,000 clones, with over 80% as singletons. Trimming cost V 1 base and J 3 bases, with 13 bases left between them. The CDR3 totals 15 residues. Germline V lookup: CDR1 SGHKS, CDR2 YYEKEE (reference sequence). The source material was PBMCs or T cells enriched from blood (not recorded which). The clonotype comes from a woman aged 55-70 years who had recovered from COVID-19. The J gene is TRBJ1-2, the V gene TRBV5-5; D gene ambiguous. The CDR3, as DNA: TGTGCCAGCAGCTTGTATGAGGGCGGGGACTATGGCTACACCTTC. Translation gives CASSLYEGGDYGYTF.